This record concerns one TCR beta chain sequence. It has no known antigen specificity. Nothing much larger sits one base from this clone, and base qualities are not available. Total RNA and DNA were co-extracted from 20-30 mg of bulk tissue with the AllPrep DNA/RNA mini kit, without cell sorting. Between November 2015 and early 2016, 5 or 6 patients in China with histopathologically diagnosed primary liver carcinoma had their tumors surgically resected. Patients had chronic HBV infection and were treatment-naive at sampling. Five spatially separated regions were sampled per tumor: superior, inferior, left-lateral and right-lateral poles, plus the tumor centre. Histological examination found more than 85% viable tumor cells in every tumor sample. Fresh tumor and adjacent tissue pieces were bisected; one half was stored in RNAlater at -80°C, the other sent for histology. The data stem from a study of tumor-infiltrating lymphocytes in primary liver carcinoma (TCRdb year 2017). With respect to the entire study: Of the five patients (three men and two women, aged 30 to 69 years), four had hepatocellular carcinoma and one had combined HCC and intrahepatic cholangiocarcinoma. The five patients had tumors staged T1-T3 N0M0, with maximum diameters ranging from about 4.2 to 10 cm. Each sample produced about 3.5 to 8 million productive TCRbeta reads, and read depth showed no significant difference between tissue types. The study combined TCRbeta repertoire sequencing, expression microarrays and whole-exome sequencing across five regions of each liver tumor, with adjacent normal tissue and blood. TCRbeta repertoire sequencing covered 35 specimens from 5 patients: 25 tumor regions, 5 adjacent noncancerous liver tissues and 5 peripheral blood samples. To link TCRbeta repertoire diversity to the local molecular phenotype, the 20 to 25 tumor region samples were profiled with Agilent mRNA microarrays. Repertoires from technical replicates were highly reproducible, with mean shared-clone rates about 0.86 and correlation coefficients above 0.98.

The investigation overall reported the following: Consistent with antigen-driven expansion, pairs of tumor regions showed higher repertoire overlap (mean around 36%) than either tumor-adjacent pairs (around 17%) or tumor-blood pairs (approximately 15%). Bulk unsorted samples precluded comparing CD4+ and CD8+ T cell repertoires. Only the TCR beta chain was sequenced, which likely underestimates true repertoire diversity because unpaired alpha chains were not captured. Compared with blood, tumors had a significantly larger share of the repertoire taken up by the top 250 clones (p = 0.039). The study included only five patients, and the authors note findings should be validated in a larger study. Just about 7.5-24% of top clones turned up in all five regions of a tumor, which suggests spatial heterogeneity among tumor-infiltrating T cells.

Starting from roughly 540 ng total RNA, TCRbeta-specific cDNA was produced by reverse transcription with a constant-region primer and ProtoScript II reverse transcriptase. Construction of the TCRbeta libraries relied on three nested rounds of multiplex PCR, following a slightly modified ARM-PCR procedure. Sample barcodes and Illumina adapters were added in a final 25-cycle PCR using Deep VentR polymerase. Before sequencing, amplicons of 200-500 bp were gel-purified using a QIAquick gel extraction kit. An Illumina HiSeq 2500 was used to sequence the TCRbeta amplicons, generating 250-bp paired-end reads. In the authors' own workflow: Reads were quality-trimmed with Trimmomatic v0.33, and paired reads were merged with FLASH v1.2.11 to recover full CDR3 sequences. V, D and J germline segments were assigned to the rearranged TCRbeta sequences using MiGEC v1.2.1b. Clonotype statistics and Shannon-Wiener diversity indices were computed with VDJtools v1.0.0. To reduce sampling bias, subsequent analyses other than the diversity analysis used only the 250 most abundant clonotypes in each sample. TCRdb applied fastp at Q25 and MiXCR to the public reads, then kept only in-frame beta chains. Each entry is one CDR3 protein sequence, shown with its most common DNA and genes. TCRdb, not the authors, supplied the V and J calls. The sample contains tens of thousands of distinct CDR3 sequences, about three quarters of them found a single time. Of the sample, just under 20% is held by the ten largest clones.

The source is a middle-aged man with primary liver carcinoma and hepatitis B virus infection. Specimen: liver tumor tissue from sampling region 1. The cell subset or site label, read with the paper, signifies: tumor region T1, superior pole.

The nucleotides read TGTGCCAGCAGTTACGACTCTTGGGGAGGCAATTCACCCCTCCACTTT. It is translated as CASSYDSWGGNSPLHF. The V and J segments used are TRBV6-6 and TRBJ1-6; the D gene is not confidently resolved. The V end loses 2 bases and the J end loses 7 bases, and a stretch of 15 bases separates them. The CDR3, cysteine through phenylalanine, is 16 amino acids long. The entry retains the CDR3 DNA only, 48 bases that are in frame from base 1. Sequences MNHNY (CDR1) and SVGAGI (CDR2) are obtained from the germline V gene (reference sequence).